The sequence of this T cell receptor beta chain was determined in a study of control samples from healthy donors and cancer patients. In germline, CDR1 is KGHDR, CDR2 SFDVKD. The CDR3 covers 15 residues. J was trimmed by 7 bases and V by 7 bases; bases with no gene match: 11. Some clones are missing from TCRdb's copy, which holds only in-frame ones; the method was immunoSEQ multiplex PCR. The table has 95,000 to 100,000 clones, more than 85% seen once. The sequencing input was blood. The gene calls are TRBV24-1 and TRBJ1-2; 10 nucleotides line up with TRBD1. The origin of this receptor is a man younger than 40 in good health. CDR3 loop: CATSMGTGDFSGYTF. The CDR3 region has the DNA TGTGCCACCAGCATGGGGACAGGGGACTTTTCTGGCTACACCTTC.